This entry is about one T cell receptor beta chain. The sample has other DNA sequences that encode this CDR3 too. This specimen belongs to a study of cytomegalovirus exposure and HLA in healthy donors. Primers included in the PCR were 60 Vbeta and 13 Jbeta primers. The method was immunoSEQ multiplex PCR; TCRdb's version includes in-frame clones alone and lacks a portion of them. The sample gives 200,000 to 300,000 clones, 82% of which show up once; around 5% is in the top ten. What was sequenced was PBMCs. This TCR derives from a woman between 40 and 55 years old in good health and CMV-seropositive.

CDR3 protein: CASSLTGPTYEQYF. CDR3 in DNA: TGCGCCAGCAGCCTTACAGGCCCGACCTACGAGCAGTACTTC. The rearrangement links TRBV4-1 to TRBJ2-7; TRBD1 might be the D (5 bases). The CDR3 is 14 amino acids. Germline CDR1 reads MGHRA; CDR2 reads YSYEKL. The V end was cut by 4 bases, the J end by 2 bases, with 12 bases between.